This entry lists 28 T cell receptor beta chains sequenced from one sample in a study of blood T cell repertoires in COVID-19. Generated by immunoSEQ multiplex PCR, the TCRdb table keeps only in-frame clones and is missing some. Of a few hundred thousand clones in the sample, roughly nine tenths were seen once. Material: PBMCs or T cells enriched from blood (not recorded which). The receptor source for this set is a woman between 55 and 75 years old who had recovered from COVID-19.

This clone has only one observation. The CDR3: CASSSYGTGGSEQFF. As DNA, the CDR3 is TGTGCCAGCAGTTCATACGGGACAGGGGGCAGTGAGCAGTTCTTC. The V gene is TRBV27, the J gene TRBJ2-1, with 12 bases fitting TRBD1. Germline trimming cut 4 bases from V and 9 bases from J; bases unmatched to any gene: 7. This CDR3 contains 15 residues. The germline gives CDR1 MNHEY, CDR2 SMNVEV (reference sequence).

The gene calls are TRBV6-5 and TRBJ2-2, with 8 bases aligning to TRBD1. The CDR3 sequence is 15 residues long. Germline V gene sequence: CDR1 MNHEY, CDR2 SVGAGI. The J segment lost 1 base and the V segment lost 5 bases, leaving 3 bases of the junction unmatched. The CDR3 region has the DNA TGTGCCAGCAGTACCGGGACAGGGAACACCGGGGAGCTGTTTTTT. Residues: CASSTGTGNTGELFF.

The chain has TRBV19 and TRBJ2-2; tentatively, D is TRBD1 (5 bases). V dropped 1 base and J dropped 0 bases, with 6 bases sitting between them. Per the germline V gene, CDR1 is LNHDA and CDR2 is SQIVND (reference sequence). The CDR3 totals 15 residues. The CDR3 protein is CASSIGQSNTGELFF. Here the CDR3 DNA reads TGTGCCAGTAGTATAGGACAGTCGAACACCGGGGAGCTGTTTTTT.

This clone appeared a single time. V usage is TRBV19 and J usage is TRBJ1-5; D gene uncertain. The CDR3 loop spans 20 amino acids. The germline V and J ends were trimmed by 9 bases and 0 bases, with 30 bases remaining between them. Germline V gene data show CDR1 as LNHDA and CDR2 as SQIVND (reference sequence). The CDR3 sequence is CARRLSLGSVIRNSNQPQHF. As DNA, the CDR3 is TGTGCCAGGCGGTTGTCTCTAGGGAGCGTGATCCGAAATAGCAATCAGCCCCAGCATTTT.

In DNA, the CDR3 is TGCGCCAGCAGTGAATATACCGGGACAGGGGACACCGGGGAGCTGTTTTTT. It specifies CASSEYTGTGDTGELFF. The genes are TRBV10-1 and TRBJ2-2; 10 nucleotides agree with TRBD1. The CDR3 consists of 17 residues. CDR1 and CDR2 from the germline V gene are WNHNN and SYGVQD (reference sequence). The V and J ends lost 3 bases and 3 bases, in that order; junction bases with no gene match: 7.

The V and J genes are TRBV6-5 and TRBJ1-2, with D possibly being TRBD1 (5 bases). Germline V gene data show CDR1 as MNHEY and CDR2 as SVGAGI. Trimming removed 3 bases at V and 1 base at J, with 15 bases between. The CDR3 has 16 amino acids. CDR3 loop: CASSYSPLRVNYGYTF. The CDR3 nucleotides are TGTGCCAGCAGTTATTCCCCACTCAGGGTTAACTATGGCTACACCTTC.

The chain carries TRBV6-5 and TRBJ1-1; weak D call: TRBD1 (5 bases). CDR3 length: 14 residues. V was shortened by 4 bases and J by 1 base, with 10 bases between the two germline ends. Looked up from germline, CDR1 is MNHEY and CDR2 is SVGAGI. This chain's CDR3 is CASSWGRPNTEAFF. The CDR3 DNA reads TGTGCCAGCAGTTGGGGCAGGCCGAACACTGAAGCTTTCTTT.

The chain links TRBV19 to TRBJ2-5; a possible D gene is TRBD1 (6 bases). CDR1 is LNHDA, CDR2 SQIVND, per germline (reference sequence). V gave up 4 bases and J gave up 4 bases, with 10 bases separating them. The CDR3 totals 13 residues. DNA for the CDR3: TGTGCCAGTAGTACAGGGGTAGGAGAGACCCAGTACTTC. Translating it yields CASSTGVGETQYF.

This chain connects TRBV6-1 to TRBJ1-2; perhaps TRBD1 as D (5 bases). CDR3 length equals 16 residues. Trimming cost V 4 bases and J 5 bases, with 20 bases left between them. CDR1 and CDR2 from the germline V gene are MNHNS and SASEGT. Here the CDR3 DNA reads TGTGCCAGCAGTGGGGGGGGGATGGCAGGGCGATATGGCTACACCTTC. Translated, it gives CASSGGGMAGRYGYTF.

Here the CDR3 DNA reads TGTGCCAGTAGTAGCCTACAGGGGACGTATAGCAATCAGCCCCAGCATTTT. Its protein product is CASSSLQGTYSNQPQHF. The genes are TRBV19 and TRBJ1-5, with 7 nucleotides matching TRBD1. The CDR3 consists of 17 residues. Germline values: CDR1 LNHDA, CDR2 SQIVND (reference sequence). V was clipped by 4 bases and J by 0 bases; unmatched bases: 9.

The genes are TRBV2 and TRBJ1-5, with TRBD1 identical over 7 bases. The germline CDR1 and CDR2 sequences are SNHLY and FYNNEI. With 6 bases clipped from V and 2 bases from J, the junction kept 4 bases outside the gene matches. The CDR3 is 14 amino acids. The CDR3 nucleotides read TGTGCCAGCAGACGGGACAGCGGCAATCAGCCCCAGCATTTT. Translated: CASRRDSGNQPQHF.

CDR3 residues: CASSPGQDTEAFF. CDR3 DNA sequence: TGTGCCAGCTCACCAGGGCAGGACACTGAAGCTTTCTTT. The chain links TRBV18 to TRBJ1-1; unclear D gene. Deletions cut 2 bases from V and 3 bases from J, with 7 bases between. The CDR3 extends over 13 amino acids. CDR1 is KGHSH, CDR2 LQKENI, per germline.

The genes are TRBV2 and TRBJ2-7, with TRBD1 matching 7 bases. J gave up 1 base and V 7 bases, and 4 bases lay outside the gene matches. This CDR3 has 13 residues. Germline V gene data show CDR1 as SNHLY and CDR2 as FYNNEI. The CDR3 DNA reads TGTGCCAGCATAAGGGGACAGTCCTACGAGCAGTACTTC. Its translation: CASIRGQSYEQYF.

This clone was recorded only once. The gene calls are TRBV12-5 and TRBJ2-1; TRBD2 matches 9 bases. This CDR3 has 16 amino acids. In germline, CDR1 is LGHNT, CDR2 FRNRAP. After removal of 0 bases from V and 4 bases from J, the junction contained 4 bases not matched to a gene. The CDR3 sequence is CASGLVVSGGYNEQFF. CDR3 bases: TGTGCTAGTGGTTTGGTAGTTAGCGGGGGATACAATGAGCAGTTCTTC.

CDR3 region: CASSVAGANTGELFF. CDR3 DNA sequence: TGTGCCAGCAGCGTAGCTGGAGCGAACACCGGGGAGCTGTTTTTT. The chain employs TRBV9 and TRBJ2-2; D not resolved. Germline V lookup: CDR1 SGDLS, CDR2 YYNGEE. V was shortened by 0 bases and J by 0 bases, with 6 bases between the two germline ends. This CDR3 is built from 15 residues. Full variable domain (missing parts from reference TRBV9 and TRBJ2-2): DSGVTQTPKHLITATGQRVTLRCSPRSGDLSVYWYQQSLDQGLQFLIQYYNGEERAKGNILERFSAQQFPDLHSELNLSSLELGDSALYFCASSVAGANTGELFFGEGSRLTVL.

The chain is built from TRBV6-5 and TRBJ2-7; TRBD1 is a possible D gene (6 bases). Germline V gene sequence: CDR1 MNHEY, CDR2 SVGAGI. CDR3 size: 13 residues. V gave up 2 bases and J gave up 5 bases, with 10 bases separating them. The CDR3 here is CASSYGAGDEQYF. DNA for the CDR3: TGTGCCAGCAGTTACGGGGCAGGGGACGAGCAGTACTTC.

V and J are TRBV3-1 (or the pseudogene TRBV3-2) and TRBJ1-3; 8 nucleotides agree with TRBD1. This CDR3 spans 16 amino acids. Germline V lookup: CDR1 LGHDT, CDR2 YNNKEL (reference sequence). V was clipped by 3 bases and J by 5 bases; unmatched bases: 9. The CDR3 bases are TGTGCCAGCAGCCACCCAGGGGGCGCCGGGAGAAACACCATATATTTT. Translating gives CASSHPGGAGRNTIYF.

This clone was detected only once. The CDR3 sequence is CASTPGQGTGELFF. As DNA, the CDR3 is TGTGCCAGCACCCCGGGGCAGGGGACCGGGGAGCTGTTTTTT. The chain has TRBV11-2 and TRBJ2-2; maybe TRBD1 (6 bases). Trimming removed 7 bases at V and 5 bases at J, with 14 bases between. Looked up from germline, CDR1 is SGHAT and CDR2 is FQNNGV. The CDR3 sequence is 14 residues long.

The chain is built from TRBV5-1 and TRBJ2-1; possibly TRBD2 for D (5 bases). Trimming pared 1 base from V and 10 bases from J, leaving 18 bases between. The CDR3 loop spans 15 amino acids. Germline CDR1 reads SGHRS; CDR2 reads YFSETQ. The CDR3 DNA is TGCGCCAGCAGCTTGTCTGTTAGCACGGGCGGGGAGCAGTTCTTC. As protein: CASSLSVSTGGEQFF.

V gene TRBV9 combines with J gene TRBJ1-6; 9 bases map to TRBD1. V trimming: 3 bases; J trimming: 9 bases; junction bases outside the gene matches: 10. The germline V gene encodes CDR1 SGDLS and CDR2 YYNGEE. The CDR3 runs to 16 residues. CDR3 in amino acids: CASSARTGDGRSPLHF. CDR3 in DNA: TGTGCCAGCAGCGCCCGGACAGGGGACGGGCGTTCACCCCTCCACTTT. Supplemented by reference TRBV9 and TRBJ1-6, the full variable domain reads DSGVTQTPKHLITATGQRVTLRCSPRSGDLSVYWYQQSLDQGLQFLIQYYNGEERAKGNILERFSAQQFPDLHSELNLSSLELGDSALYFCASSARTGDGRSPLHFGNGTRLTVT.

J is TRBJ2-7 and V is TRBV11-2, with 8 positions matching TRBD1. V was pared by 1 base and J by 4 bases, with 6 bases of the junction left unmatched. The CDR3 spans 15 residues. Germline V CDR1 and CDR2: SGHAT, FQNNGV. This chain's CDR3 is CASSLAPGQGYEQYF. For the CDR3, the DNA is TGTGCCAGCAGCTTAGCTCCCGGACAGGGATACGAGCAGTACTTC.

The V and J genes are TRBV30 and TRBJ2-1, with D maybe TRBD2 (5 bases). CDR1 GTSNPN and CDR2 SVGIG come from the germline V gene (reference sequence). The CDR3 runs 14 residues. Trimming took off 1 base at V and 2 bases at J, with 9 bases between the two ends. Here the CDR3 DNA reads TGTGCCTGGAGTGCCGGGATTGCCTACAATGAGCAGTTCTTC. It encodes CAWSAGIAYNEQFF.

V and J are TRBV27 and TRBJ2-3; perhaps TRBD1 as D (5 bases). The CDR3 runs 13 residues. Germline lookup yields CDR1 MNHEY and CDR2 SMNVEV (reference sequence). V lost 3 bases, J lost 4 bases, and 8 bases lay in between. The CDR3 loop reads CASSFLGADTQYF. The CDR3 DNA sequence: TGTGCCAGCAGTTTCCTAGGGGCAGATACGCAGTATTTT.

V and J are TRBV5-1 and TRBJ2-3, with D possibly being TRBD1 (8 bases). CDR3 length: 17 residues. Trimming took off 2 bases at V and 6 bases at J, with 22 bases between the two ends. CDR1 and CDR2 from the germline V gene are SGHRS and YFSETQ. In DNA form, the CDR3 reads TGCGCCAGCAGCTTAACTTTTTTACAGGGGGAGGGGGATACGCAGTATTTT. It encodes CASSLTFLQGEGDTQYF.

The gene calls are TRBV24-1 and TRBJ1-4, with D possibly TRBD1 on 6 matching bases. V lost 10 bases to trimming and J lost 4 bases, with 9 bases between them. The CDR3 totals 12 residues. Germline assignment: CDR1 KGHDR and CDR2 SFDVKD. The CDR3 nucleotides are TGTGCCACACAGGGATATAATGAAAAACTGTTTTTT. It specifies CATQGYNEKLFF.

The CDR3 here is CASSSLARSTDTQYF. CDR3 nucleotides: TGTGCCAGCAGCTCGCTAGCGCGTAGCACAGATACGCAGTATTTT. The V gene is TRBV7-8, the J gene TRBJ2-3; D is perhaps TRBD2 (6 bases). Trimming pared 4 bases from V and 0 bases from J, leaving 11 bases between. From germline, CDR1 is SGHVS and CDR2 FQNEAQ. The CDR3 spans 15 residues.

The chain joins TRBV29-1 to TRBJ1-2; D remains ambiguous. CDR3 size: 11 residues. CDR1 SQVTM and CDR2 ANQGSEA come from the germline V gene. Trimming took 4 bases from V and 6 from J, leaving 9 bases between them. The CDR3 spells CSVGQEHGYTF. DNA for the CDR3: TGCAGCGTTGGTCAGGAACATGGCTACACCTTC.

The gene calls are TRBV6-4 and TRBJ1-2, with D possibly TRBD1 on 5 matching bases. CDR3 size: 14 residues. The germline CDR1 and CDR2 sequences are MRHNA and SNTAGT. V lost 0 bases and J lost 8, with 13 bases in between. CDR3 sequence reads: CASSDSRRGGGYTF. CDR3 coding DNA: TGTGCCAGCAGTGACTCGCGGAGGGGCGGCGGCTACACCTTC.